The T cell receptor beta chain described here comes from a study of lymphopenia after photon versus proton radiotherapy. Using immunoSEQ multiplex PCR, the repertoire was profiled, and TCRdb retains in-frame clones only, with some absent. The table records around 150,000 clones, approximately 86% of them present only once. V gave up 4 bases and J gave up 1 base, with 11 bases separating them. The germline gives CDR1 SGHRS, CDR2 YFSETQ. The CDR3 length is 15 residues. This clone is categorized as medium-sized. Sequencing was performed on peripheral blood, taken from a patient treated with photon-based radiotherapy. The TCR comes from a man between 50 and 59 years old with gastric cancer. V gene TRBV5-1 combines with J gene TRBJ1-4; a possible D gene is TRBD1 (6 bases). As DNA, the CDR3 is TGCGCCAGCAGCCGGGGCAGGGGAACTAATGAAAAACTGTTTTTT. Protein product: CASSRGRGTNEKLFF.